These 25 T cell receptor beta chains came from one sample sequenced in a study of cytomegalovirus exposure and HLA in healthy donors. With 60 Vbeta and 13 Jbeta primers, the PCR was carried out. Clones were sequenced by immunoSEQ multiplex PCR, and TCRdb holds only the in-frame ones, with some missing. Altogether roughly 170,000 clones are present, approximately 80% being singletons, with the ten largest covering around 1.2%. Input material: PBMCs. The receptors originated from a girl aged 2 to 9 in good health and CMV-seropositive.

The chain couples TRBV10-1 to TRBJ2-7; a possible D gene is TRBD2 (5 bases). The CDR3 has 14 amino acids. Trimming removed 2 bases from V and 5 bases from J, with 13 bases in between. The germline gives CDR1 WNHNN, CDR2 SYGVQD (reference sequence). Here the CDR3 reads CASSERLTPHEQYF. CDR3 DNA sequence: TGCGCCAGCAGTGAGAGACTAACCCCACACGAGCAGTACTTC.

The J gene is TRBJ1-2, the V gene TRBV11-1; possibly TRBD1 for D (6 bases). Trimming took 4 bases from V and 0 from J, leaving 15 bases between them. This CDR3 has 16 amino acids. The germline gives CDR1 SGHAT, CDR2 FQDESV (reference sequence). CDR3 nucleotides: TGTGCCAGCAGCTCATACCGGACAGAGCCTAACTATGGCTACACCTTC. Amino acid sequence: CASSSYRTEPNYGYTF.

J is TRBJ2-3 and V is TRBV4-1; tentative D call: TRBD2 (7 bases). Trimming pared 5 bases from V and 3 bases from J, leaving 15 bases between. Per the germline V gene, CDR1 is MGHRA and CDR2 is YSYEKL. The CDR3 spans 15 residues. CDR3 DNA: TGCGCCAGCAGCGAATTCGGGGGGCGGACAGATACGCAGTATTTT. Translation: CASSEFGGRTDTQYF.

This sequence joins TRBV11-3 and TRBJ2-3; tentatively, D is TRBD2 (5 bases). V was clipped by 5 bases and J by 0 bases, with 12 bases between them. The germline CDR1 and CDR2 sequences are SGHNT and YENEEA. CDR3 size: 15 residues. CDR3 sequence: CASSRRTSSTDTQYF. In DNA, the CDR3 is TGTGCCAGCAGCCGACGGACTTCTAGCACAGATACGCAGTATTTT.

This chain joins TRBV6-5 and TRBJ1-2; maybe TRBD1 (5 bases). The CDR3 is made up of 14 amino acids. CDR1 MNHEY and CDR2 SVGAGI come from the germline V gene. V shed 6 bases and J shed 4 bases, with 15 bases lying between them. CDR3 region: CASRGEGISYGYTF. DNA of the CDR3: TGTGCCAGCAGGGGGGAGGGAATCAGCTATGGCTACACCTTC.

V usage is TRBV28 and J usage is TRBJ2-5, with a tentative D call TRBD1 (6 bases). CDR3 size: 14 residues. V dropped 3 bases and J dropped 5 bases, with 13 bases sitting between them. The germline CDR1 and CDR2 sequences are MDHEN and SYDVKM. The CDR3, as DNA: TGTGCCAGCAGTTTCGTCACAGGGCTGGAGACCCAGTACTTC. Translated: CASSFVTGLETQYF.

This clone showed up just once. The rearrangement joins TRBV5-8 to TRBJ2-7; no reliable D call. The CDR3 is 11 residues long. Germline loops: CDR1 SGHTS, CDR2 YDEGEE. V was trimmed by 5 bases and J by 5 bases, leaving 8 bases between them. CDR3: CASRLLDEQYF. The CDR3 DNA follows: TGTGCCAGCAGACTCTTGGACGAGCAGTACTTC. The variable domain in full, with the rest retrieved from reference TRBV5-8 and TRBJ2-7, is EAGVTQSPTHLIKTRGQQATLRCSPISGHTSVYWYQQALGLGLQFLLWYDEGEERNRGNFPPRFSGRQFPNYSSELNVNALELEDSALYLCASRLLDEQYFGPGTRLTVT.

The rearrangement uses TRBV30 and TRBJ2-5, with 12 bases that match TRBD2. From germline, CDR1 is GTSNPN and CDR2 SVGIG (reference sequence). Trimming removed 2 bases from V and 4 bases from J; junction bases left unmatched: 11. The CDR3 is made up of 17 amino acids. Written as DNA, the CDR3 is TGTGCCTGGAGTCCCCTCTTGACTAGCGGGAGATCAGAGACCCAGTACTTC. Protein product: CAWSPLLTSGRSETQYF.

V is TRBV19 and J is TRBJ1-1; TRBD1 matches 7 bases. Germline CDR1 and CDR2: LNHDA and SQIVND (reference sequence). The V gene end was trimmed by 3 bases and the J gene end by 0 bases; junction bases not matched to a gene: 1. This CDR3 spans 14 amino acids. This CDR3 is CASSIDRVNTEAFF. DNA of the CDR3: TGTGCCAGTAGTATCGACAGGGTGAACACTGAAGCTTTCTTT. The full variable domain, rest sourced from reference TRBV19 and TRBJ1-1, is DGGITQSPKYLFRKEGQNVTLSCEQNLNHDAMYWYRQDPGQGLRLIYYSQIVNDFQKGDIAEGYSVSREKKESFPLTVTSAQKNPTAFYLCASSIDRVNTEAFFGQGTRLTVV.

The chain carries TRBV6-4 and TRBJ2-1; 7 nucleotides align to TRBD1. V gave up 5 bases and J gave up 7 bases; unmatched junction bases: 14. The CDR3 extends over 16 amino acids. Germline lookup yields CDR1 MRHNA and CDR2 SNTAGT. CDR3 in DNA: TGTGCCAGCAGTTACTTAAGGACAGGATTAATGAATGAGCAGTTCTTC. Translation gives CASSYLRTGLMNEQFF.

The chain couples TRBV4-1 to TRBJ1-5, with D possibly being TRBD1 (6 bases). Germline values: CDR1 MGHRA, CDR2 YSYEKL. The CDR3 consists of 17 residues. V was clipped by 0 bases and J by 5 bases, with 17 bases between them. The chain's CDR3 is CASSQEGGAPLHQPQHF. DNA for the CDR3: TGCGCCAGCAGCCAAGAAGGGGGGGCGCCCCTGCATCAGCCCCAGCATTTT.

The count of this clone is one. The rearrangement joins TRBV6-5 to TRBJ1-2; 7 bases are a match to TRBD1. The ends lost 6 bases at V and 4 bases at J; junction bases unmatched: 8. Germline assignment: CDR1 MNHEY and CDR2 SVGAGI. This CDR3 comprises 14 residues. CDR3 DNA sequence: TGTGCCAGCAGCCCGACAGGGAACCCCTATGGCTACACCTTC. Translating it yields CASSPTGNPYGYTF.

The rearrangement joins TRBV6-5 to TRBJ2-3, with D unclear. CDR1 and CDR2 from the germline V gene are MNHEY and SVGAGI. The CDR3 runs to 14 residues. V was cut by 4 bases and J by 11 bases, with 19 bases left in between. CDR3 loop: CASSSRVTCGLQYF. The DNA for the CDR3 is TGTGCCAGCAGTTCCCGGGTAACCTGTGGGTTGCAGTATTTT.

V and J are TRBV6-6 and TRBJ1-1, with 12 bases that match TRBD1. Unmatched junction bases numbered 5, after V lost 5 bases and J lost 10 bases. CDR1 and CDR2 (germline): MNHNY, SVGAGI (reference sequence). The CDR3 is 13 amino acids. The CDR3 sequence is CASSRDRGRVAFF. CDR3 DNA: TGTGCCAGCAGTCGGGACAGGGGGCGAGTAGCTTTCTTT.

The chain recombines TRBV5-1 with TRBJ1-2; a weak D match, TRBD1 (5 bases). CDR3 length: 13 residues. The germline gives CDR1 SGHRS, CDR2 YFSETQ. Trimming pared 0 bases from V and 2 bases from J, leaving 5 bases between. Here the CDR3 DNA reads TGCGCCAGCAGCTTGGAGGGGAACTATGGCTACACCTTC. This translates into CASSLEGNYGYTF.

Comments on this clone: The junction shows a germline mismatch at one end, possibly a read error. This chain links TRBV19 with TRBJ1-5, with D unclear. There are 14 residues in the CDR3. Germline lookup yields CDR1 LNHDA and CDR2 SQIVND (reference sequence). The CDR3: CASGMRGIYQPQHF. CDR3 nucleotide sequence: TGTGCCAGTGGTATGAGAGGGATCTATCAGCCCCAGCATTTT.

V gene TRBV5-1 combines with J gene TRBJ2-7, with 7 bases that match TRBD1. The CDR3 length is 16 residues. Looked up from germline, CDR1 is SGHRS and CDR2 is YFSETQ. V was pared by 0 bases and J by 2 bases, with 8 bases of the junction left unmatched. CDR3 sequence: CASSLGPGQAPYEQYF. CDR3 DNA sequence: TGCGCCAGCAGCTTGGGCCCTGGACAGGCCCCCTACGAGCAGTACTTC.

V and J are TRBV27 and TRBJ2-5; TRBD1 matches 7 bases. Germline V gene data show CDR1 as MNHEY and CDR2 as SMNVEV (reference sequence). After removal of 5 bases from V and 3 bases from J, the junction contained 18 bases not matched to a gene. This CDR3 region has 18 residues. DNA for the CDR3: TGTGCCAGCAGTCCCTGGGTCCCAACACCGGGACAGAAAGAGACCCAGTACTTC. Translating it yields CASSPWVPTPGQKETQYF.

This clone was seen more than once but under ten times. The chain combines TRBV6-1 with TRBJ1-1, with a tentative D call TRBD1 (5 bases). Germline V gives CDR1 MNHNS, CDR2 SASEGT. The CDR3 covers 15 residues. Trimming took off 6 bases at V and 4 bases at J, with 18 bases between the two ends. The CDR3 DNA reads TGTGCCAGCAGCGATGATCAGGGATGGGGCACTGAAGCTTTCTTT. Its translation is CASSDDQGWGTEAFF.

This clone was observed once. The rearrangement uses TRBV5-1 and TRBJ2-2; D gene uncertain. The V gene's germline CDR1 is SGHRS and CDR2 YFSETQ. The CDR3 extends over 13 amino acids. V was clipped by 3 bases and J by 6 bases, with 9 bases between them. The CDR3 sequence: CASSSSPAGELFF. DNA for the CDR3: TGCGCCAGCAGCTCCTCGCCAGCCGGGGAGCTGTTTTTT.

The chain combines TRBV6-5 with TRBJ2-7; 9 bases are shared with TRBD1. This CDR3 is built from 13 residues. Germline loops: CDR1 MNHEY, CDR2 SVGAGI. V lost 10 bases and J lost 6; bases outside the gene matches: 10. This CDR3 reads CATNRGRVSEQYF. The CDR3 bases are TGTGCCACCAACAGGGGGCGCGTTTCCGAGCAGTACTTC.

The gene calls are TRBV10-1 and TRBJ1-3; D remains unclear. Germline V gene lookup returns CDR1 WNHNN and CDR2 SYGVQD (reference sequence). Deletions cut 8 bases from V and 0 bases from J, with 20 bases between. CDR3 length equals 17 residues. The CDR3 coding sequence is TGCGCCAGCTCCTCCCCCGGGTTAATCTTCTCTGGAAACACCATATATTTT. Translating gives CASSSPGLIFSGNTIYF.

The chain uses TRBV28 and TRBJ1-2, with 7 bases identical to TRBD1. Germline CDR1 is MDHEN and CDR2 is SYDVKM. The CDR3 contains 13 residues. The ends lost 6 bases at V and 8 bases at J; junction bases unmatched: 9. The CDR3 is CASRGRQGRGYTF. Here the CDR3 DNA reads TGTGCCAGCAGAGGGCGACAGGGTAGGGGCTACACCTTC.

This sequence joins TRBV12-5 and TRBJ1-4; D call uncertain. Germline assignment: CDR1 LGHNT and CDR2 FRNRAP. The V and J ends lost 5 bases and 2 bases respectively, with 12 bases between them. This CDR3 comprises 15 residues. DNA of the CDR3: TGTGCTAGTGGTCAACATGGGAGCACTAATGAAAAACTGTTTTTT. This gives the protein CASGQHGSTNEKLFF.

The rearrangement links TRBV10-3 to TRBJ1-5, with 7 bases aligning to TRBD1. Unmatched junction bases numbered 9, after V lost 0 bases and J lost 7 bases. The length of the CDR3 is 16 residues. Germline CDR1 ENHRY, CDR2 SYGVKD. CDR3 nucleotides: TGTGCCATCAGTGAGTCGACAGGGCGGGTCGGACAGCCCCAGCATTTT. Translating it yields CAISESTGRVGQPQHF.